The 8 T cell receptor beta chains presented below share a single source sample, sequenced in a study of Ad26.COV2.S vaccination and SARS-CoV-2 variants. TCRdb's copy holds only in-frame clones and misses some; the assay was immunoSEQ multiplex PCR. The sample holds approximately 500,000 clones, around nine tenths seen once. Treatment in this sample: some 20 received Ad26.COV2.S at low or high dose, single or two shots; about five received placebo; per-sample allocation not given. Collection of samples fell on day 63 after the first vaccine or placebo injection. Source: peripheral blood, taken in a trial of Ad26.COV2.S vaccine versus placebo. These receptors came from a person aged 18-60 years who received the Ad26.COV2.S COVID-19 vaccine or a placebo.

The chain combines TRBV9 with TRBJ1-1; D is unresolved. The CDR3 spans 13 residues. The V gene's germline CDR1 is SGDLS and CDR2 YYNGEE. V was pared by 2 bases and J by 1 base, with 6 bases between. The CDR3 DNA follows: TGTGCCAGCAGCGTCAAGGAGAACACTGAAGCTTTCTTT. It translates to CASSVKENTEAFF.

The chain has TRBV5-5 and TRBJ1-1, with D perhaps matching TRBD1 (5 bases). V was trimmed by 0 bases and J by 2 bases, leaving 11 bases between them. Germline V lookup: CDR1 SGHKS, CDR2 YYEKEE (reference sequence). This CDR3 region has 15 residues. As DNA, the CDR3 is TGTGCCAGCAGCTTGGTTTGGGACCCAAACACTGAAGCTTTCTTT. Its translation: CASSLVWDPNTEAFF.

V gene TRBV29-1 combines with J gene TRBJ2-3; D perhaps matches TRBD1 (5 bases). Trimming stripped 4 bases from V and 2 bases from J, with 10 bases between. Germline V gene lookup returns CDR1 SQVTM and CDR2 ANQGSEA. This CDR3 has 13 amino acids. CDR3 amino acids: CSVGGITTDTQYF. CDR3 DNA sequence: TGCAGCGTTGGGGGCATTACCACAGATACGCAGTATTTT.

Remarks on this clone: Other nucleotide sequences from this sample produce the same CDR3. The chain carries TRBV6-2 or TRBV6-3 and TRBJ2-7; D not resolved. Trimming cost V 2 bases and J 0 bases, with 2 bases left between them. This CDR3 region has 12 residues. Germline-derived CDR1 and CDR2 are MNHEY and SVGEGT. DNA for the CDR3: TGTGCCAGCAGTTACCCCTCCTACGAGCAGTACTTC. Protein sequence: CASSYPSYEQYF.

V usage is TRBV6-5 and J usage is TRBJ2-5, with TRBD1 identical over 8 bases. V shed 6 bases, J shed 3 bases, and the junction held 3 bases outside the gene matches. CDR1 is MNHEY and CDR2 is SVGAGI in the germline V gene. The CDR3 has 13 amino acids. CDR3 sequence reads: CASRMTGEETQYF. The CDR3 DNA reads TGTGCCAGCAGGATGACAGGGGAAGAGACCCAGTACTTC.

This sequence joins TRBV29-1 and TRBJ1-1; the D gene is possibly TRBD1 (6 bases). Germline V gene sequence: CDR1 SQVTM, CDR2 ANQGSEA. V lost 7 bases to trimming and J lost 4 bases, with 13 bases between them. The CDR3 spans 12 residues. The CDR3 spells CSAQQGSTEAFF. The CDR3 nucleotides are TGCAGCGCCCAACAGGGAAGCACTGAAGCTTTCTTT.

The gene calls are TRBV6-7 and TRBJ1-2, with a possible D match to TRBD1 (6 bases). TRBV6-7 is noted as an ORF with a role that remains uncertain. The CDR3 sequence is 12 residues long. V was cut by 7 bases and J by 12 bases, with 18 bases left in between. The chain's CDR3 is CASTHFGGPDTF. CDR3 DNA: TGTGCCAGCACTCATTTTGGGGGGCCCGACACCTTC.

This clone appeared a few times. The chain couples TRBV29-1 to TRBJ1-2; D call uncertain. The germline CDR1 and CDR2 sequences are SQVTM and ANQGSEA. Trimming took off 5 bases at V and 4 bases at J, with 14 bases between the two ends. The CDR3 runs 13 residues. CDR3 amino acids: CSVRNTAGYGYTF. For the CDR3, the DNA is TGCAGCGTTCGAAACACCGCGGGCTATGGCTACACCTTC. The full variable domain, rest sourced from reference TRBV29-1 and TRBJ1-2, is SAVISQKPSRDICQRGTSLTIQCQVDSQVTMMFWYRQQPGQSLTLIATANQGSEATYESGFVIDKFPISRPNLTFSTLTVSNMSPEDSSIYLCSVRNTAGYGYTFGSGTRLTVV.